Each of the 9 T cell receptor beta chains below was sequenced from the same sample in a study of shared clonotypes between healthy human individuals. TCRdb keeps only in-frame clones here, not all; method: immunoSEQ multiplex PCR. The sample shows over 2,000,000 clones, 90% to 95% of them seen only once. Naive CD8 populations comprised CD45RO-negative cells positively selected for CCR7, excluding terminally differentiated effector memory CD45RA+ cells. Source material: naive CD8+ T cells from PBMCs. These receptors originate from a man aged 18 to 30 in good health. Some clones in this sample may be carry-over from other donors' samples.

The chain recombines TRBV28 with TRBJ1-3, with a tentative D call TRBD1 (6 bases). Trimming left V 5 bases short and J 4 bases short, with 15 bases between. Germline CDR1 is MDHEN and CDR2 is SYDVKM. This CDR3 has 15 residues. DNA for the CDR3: TGTGCCAGCAGTACCCCAGGGGAGAGGGGAAACACCATATATTTT. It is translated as CASSTPGERGNTIYF.

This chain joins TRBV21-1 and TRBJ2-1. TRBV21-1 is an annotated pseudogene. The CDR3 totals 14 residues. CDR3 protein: CASRKPGRYNEQFF. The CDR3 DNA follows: TGTGCCAGCAGGAAACCGGGCAGATACAATGAGCAGTTCTTC.

The CDR3 sequence: CASTGGRAYNEQFF. In DNA, the CDR3 is TGTGCCAGCACTGGCGGGAGGGCCTACAATGAGCAGTTCTTC. The V call is TRBV9, the J call TRBJ2-1; 9 bases are a match to TRBD2. Germline assignment: CDR1 SGDLS and CDR2 YYNGEE. V was pared by 6 bases and J by 2 bases, with 3 bases of the junction left unmatched. The CDR3 spans 14 residues.

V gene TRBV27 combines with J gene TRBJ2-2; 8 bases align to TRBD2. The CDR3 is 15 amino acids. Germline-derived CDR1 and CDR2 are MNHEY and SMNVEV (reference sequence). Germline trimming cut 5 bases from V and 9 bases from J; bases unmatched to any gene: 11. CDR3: CASSRGSSGLWELFF. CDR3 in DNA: TGTGCCAGCAGTCGTGGCTCTAGCGGGTTGTGGGAGCTGTTTTTT.

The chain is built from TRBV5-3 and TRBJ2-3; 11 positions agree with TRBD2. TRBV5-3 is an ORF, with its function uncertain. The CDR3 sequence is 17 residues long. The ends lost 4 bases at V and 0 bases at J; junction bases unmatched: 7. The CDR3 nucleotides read TGTGCCAGAAGCGCGGGAACTAGCGGGAGTAGCACAGATACGCAGTATTTT. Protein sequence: CARSAGTSGSSTDTQYF.

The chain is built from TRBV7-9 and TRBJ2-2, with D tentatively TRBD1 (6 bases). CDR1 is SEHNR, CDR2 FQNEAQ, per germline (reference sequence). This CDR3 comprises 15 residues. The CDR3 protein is CTKGPKGGNTGELFF. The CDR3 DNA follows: TGTACTAAGGGCCCCAAAGGGGGGAACACCGGGGAGCTGTTTTTT.

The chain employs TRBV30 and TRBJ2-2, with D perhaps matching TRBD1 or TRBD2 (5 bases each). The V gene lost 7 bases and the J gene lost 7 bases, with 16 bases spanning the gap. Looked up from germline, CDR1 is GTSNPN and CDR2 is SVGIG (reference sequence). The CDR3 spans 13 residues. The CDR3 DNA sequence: TGTGCCTCTACGGGGACCTTCTACGGGGAGCTGTTTTTT. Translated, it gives CASTGTFYGELFF.

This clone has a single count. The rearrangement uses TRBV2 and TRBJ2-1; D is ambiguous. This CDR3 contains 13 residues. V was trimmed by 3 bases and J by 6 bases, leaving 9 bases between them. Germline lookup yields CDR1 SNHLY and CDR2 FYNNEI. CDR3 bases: TGTGCCAGCAGTGAGGCCGTACTCAATGAGCAGTTCTTC. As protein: CASSEAVLNEQFF.

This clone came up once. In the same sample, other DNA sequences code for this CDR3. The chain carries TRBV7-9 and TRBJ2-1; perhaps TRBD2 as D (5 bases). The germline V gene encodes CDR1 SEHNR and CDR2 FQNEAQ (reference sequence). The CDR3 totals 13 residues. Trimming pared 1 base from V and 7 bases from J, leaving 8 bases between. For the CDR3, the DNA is TGTGCCAGCAGCTTAGGCCCGGGGAATGAGCAGTTCTTC. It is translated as CASSLGPGNEQFF.